What follows are 21 T cell receptor beta chains derived from one specimen sequenced in a study of OX40 agonist ivuxolimab in advanced cancers. The method was immunoSEQ multiplex PCR; TCRdb's version includes in-frame clones alone and lacks a portion of them. The sample contains some 5,600 clones, about three fifths of which appear only once. Source: CD4+ or CD8+ T cells sorted from blood, taken in a trial of the OX40 agonist ivuxolimab. Receptor source: an adult with an advanced solid tumor such as melanoma, head and neck, liver or kidney cancer.

The rearrangement links TRBV19 to TRBJ2-2; 7 bases are shared with TRBD2. This CDR3 is built from 15 residues. The V and J ends lost 9 bases and 1 base, in that order; junction bases with no gene match: 8. Per the germline V gene, CDR1 is LNHDA and CDR2 is SQIVND (reference sequence). DNA for the CDR3: TGTGCCAGCACCCGGGGAGGGGAGAACACCGGGGAGCTGTTTTTT. It translates to CASTRGGENTGELFF. Full variable domain (missing parts from reference TRBV19 and TRBJ2-2): DGGITQSPKYLFRKEGQNVTLSCEQNLNHDAMYWYRQDPGQGLRLIYYSQIVNDFQKGDIAEGYSVSREKKESFPLTVTSAQKNPTAFYLCASTRGGENTGELFFGEGSRLTVL.

The chain links TRBV4-1 to TRBJ1-1; maybe TRBD1 (6 bases). The ends were cut back, 4 bases at V and 5 bases at J, with 11 bases in the middle. Germline assignment: CDR1 MGHRA and CDR2 YSYEKL. The CDR3 loop spans 13 amino acids. In nucleotides, the CDR3 is TGCGCCAGCAGCCGAGGGGGTGGAACTGAAGCTTTCTTT. It encodes CASSRGGGTEAFF.

The genes are TRBV5-5 and TRBJ2-7; a possible D gene is TRBD1 (5 bases). This CDR3 contains 14 residues. V lost 0 bases to trimming and J lost 2 bases, with 9 bases between them. Germline V CDR1 and CDR2: SGHKS, YYEKEE (reference sequence). The CDR3 loop reads CASSLARQTYEQYF. The CDR3 nucleotides read TGTGCCAGCAGCTTGGCGAGACAGACCTACGAGCAGTACTTC.

J is TRBJ1-5 and V is TRBV2; D unclear. The germline V and J ends were trimmed by 2 bases and 0 bases, with 8 bases remaining between them. The CDR3 length is 15 residues. Germline-derived CDR1 and CDR2 are SNHLY and FYNNEI. The CDR3 DNA is TGTGCCAGCAGTGAATACCTTTATAGCAATCAGCCCCAGCATTTT. Translated, it gives CASSEYLYSNQPQHF.

This clone has ten or more counts. One end of the junction is discordant with germline, which a read error may explain. Different DNA sequences within this sample yield the same CDR3. The gene calls are TRBV7-7 and TRBJ2-5; D not certain. The CDR3 loop spans 18 amino acids. CDR1 and CDR2 (germline): SSHAT, FNYEAQ (reference sequence). CDR3 sequence (DNA): TGTGCTAGCAGTCTTAAAATGGTATCCAGCCGGATTCAAGAGACCCAGTACTTC. Residues: CASSLKMVSSRIQETQYF.

This clone was seen a single time. The gene calls are TRBV7-6 and TRBJ2-3, with 9 positions matching TRBD2. CDR1 and CDR2 (germline): SGHVS, FNYEAQ. The trim removed 5 bases at V and 1 base at J, leaving 10 bases unmatched. CDR3 length equals 17 residues. The CDR3, as DNA: TGTGCCAGCAGCCCATCACACCCTAGCGGGGGCACAGATACGCAGTATTTT. Residues: CASSPSHPSGGTDTQYF.

In its sample, this clone is medium-sized (0.01 to 0.1%). The chain uses TRBV28 and TRBJ2-1; the D gene is possibly TRBD2 (6 bases). Germline loops: CDR1 MDHEN, CDR2 SYDVKM. This CDR3 is 12 amino acids long. Between the trimmed V and J ends, which lost 5 bases and 7 bases, there was a span of 9 bases. For the CDR3, the DNA is TGTGCCAGCAGTCCGGGGGTAAATGAGCAGTTCTTC. It codes for CASSPGVNEQFF. The full variable domain, rest sourced from reference TRBV28 and TRBJ2-1, is DVKVTQSSRYLVKRTGEKVFLECVQDMDHENMFWYRQDPGLGLRLIYFSYDVKMKEKGDIPEGYSVSREKKERFSLILESASTNQTSMYLCASSPGVNEQFFGPGTRLTVL.

The rearrangement uses TRBV13 and TRBJ2-7, with 8 bases aligning to TRBD2. The V gene end was trimmed by 0 bases and the J gene end by 7 bases; junction bases not matched to a gene: 8. CDR3 length equals 15 residues. CDR1 is PRHDT and CDR2 is FYEKMQ in the germline V gene (reference sequence). DNA of the CDR3: TGTGCCAGCAGCTTAGGGCGGGGGGCCCGGTTGGAGCAGTACTTC. It yields the protein CASSLGRGARLEQYF.

The genes are TRBV7-9 and TRBJ2-3; D possibly corresponds to TRBD2 (5 bases). The germline V gene encodes CDR1 SEHNR and CDR2 FQNEAQ (reference sequence). CDR3 length: 18 residues. V lost 4 bases to trimming and J lost 2 bases, with 22 bases between them. DNA of the CDR3: TGTGCCAGCAGCTCCTCAATCCGACTACGAGACGACACAGATACGCAGTATTTT. This sequence encodes CASSSSIRLRDDTDTQYF.

This chain uses TRBV5-1 with TRBJ2-6; 8 nucleotides align to TRBD1. CDR3 length: 15 amino acids. CDR1 and CDR2 from the germline V gene are SGHRS and YFSETQ. With V trimmed by 3 bases and J by 6 bases, 5 bases remained unmatched. CDR3 sequence (DNA): TGCGCCAGCAGCTCCCACAGGGGGGTGGCCAACGTCCTGACTTTC. Protein: CASSSHRGVANVLTF.

This clone was counted a few times. The chain couples TRBV7-2 to TRBJ2-1, with 8 bases aligning to TRBD1. Trimming took 5 bases from V and 8 from J; bases not matched to a gene: 11. CDR1 SGHTA and CDR2 FQGNSA come from the germline V gene. The length of the CDR3 is 15 residues. Here the CDR3 DNA reads TGTGCCAGCAGCCCGGACAGGGTGGGAAGCTATGAGCAGTTCTTC. Its protein product is CASSPDRVGSYEQFF.

This clone was detected only a few times. This chain uses TRBV7-8 with TRBJ1-5; TRBD1 is a possible D gene (6 bases). From germline, CDR1 is SGHVS and CDR2 FQNEAQ. The CDR3 loop spans 15 amino acids. V lost 1 base, J lost 8 bases, and 15 bases lay in between. CDR3 in amino acids: CASSLGDKVGEPQHF. DNA for the CDR3: TGTGCCAGCAGCTTAGGGGACAAGGTTGGGGAGCCCCAGCATTTT.

CDR3 nucleotides: TGTGCCAGCAGCTTAGAAGCGGGAGGGGAGACCCAGTACTTC. Protein sequence: CASSLEAGGETQYF. The J gene is TRBJ2-5, the V gene TRBV11-2; 10 nucleotides line up with TRBD2. Germline-derived CDR1 and CDR2 are SGHAT and FQNNGV. V lost 0 bases to trimming and J lost 5 bases; unmatched junction nucleotides: 0. The CDR3 totals 14 residues.

This clone was observed a few times. The chain employs TRBV27 and TRBJ2-7; TRBD1 aligns across 7 bases. The V segment lost 5 bases and the J segment 7 bases; nucleotides outside the gene matches: 11. CDR3 length equals 14 residues. Per germline, CDR1 MNHEY and CDR2 SMNVEV (reference sequence). As DNA, the CDR3 is TGTGCCAGCAGTCCTCGGGACAGCGTTAGAGAGCAGTACTTC. Translation gives CASSPRDSVREQYF.

This chain connects TRBV29-1 to TRBJ1-2; D possibly corresponds to TRBD1 (6 bases). Germline V gene sequence: CDR1 SQVTM, CDR2 ANQGSEA. The germline V and J ends were trimmed by 4 bases and 7 bases, with 19 bases remaining between them. CDR3 length: 14 amino acids. The CDR3 sequence: CSVGARGGGPGYTF. CDR3 coding DNA: TGCAGCGTTGGAGCCCGTGGAGGGGGGCCTGGCTACACCTTC.

This chain uses TRBV20-1 with TRBJ1-2; D perhaps matches TRBD1 (5 bases). The germline V gene has CDR1 DFQATT and CDR2 SNEGSKA (reference sequence). The CDR3 is 11 amino acids. V was pared by 0 bases and J by 7 bases, with 6 bases between. CDR3 protein: CSARDRAGYTF. CDR3 bases: TGCAGTGCTAGAGACAGGGCTGGCTACACCTTC.

The chain joins TRBV6-4 to TRBJ2-4; TRBD2 matches at 16 bases. The CDR3 sequence is 18 residues long. J gave up 5 bases and V 5 bases, and 9 bases lay outside the gene matches. CDR1 is MRHNA, CDR2 SNTAGT, per germline. The CDR3 DNA sequence: TGTGCCAGCAGTAAACCGGGACTAGCGGGGGGGCTCCAAAACATTCAGTACTTC. Protein sequence: CASSKPGLAGGLQNIQYF.

This clone was detected a few times. The V call is TRBV4-1, the J call TRBJ1-2, with TRBD1 identical over 9 bases. The CDR3 is 15 amino acids. Trimming took 2 bases from V and 6 from J; bases not matched to a gene: 7. The V gene's germline CDR1 is MGHRA and CDR2 YSYEKL. CDR3 nucleotide sequence: TGCGCCAGCAGCCAAAGCCGGGACAGGGTCCATGGCTACACCTTC. It yields the protein CASSQSRDRVHGYTF.

The V gene is TRBV19, the J gene TRBJ1-1; no clear D gene. The CDR3 spans 15 residues. Germline CDR1 is LNHDA and CDR2 is SQIVND (reference sequence). V was cut by 4 bases and J by 3 bases, with 15 bases left in between. CDR3 sequence reads: CASSRRAGGYTEAFF. The CDR3 bases are TGTGCCAGTAGTAGACGCGCCGGTGGGTACACTGAAGCTTTCTTT. Full variable domain (missing parts from reference TRBV19 and TRBJ1-1): DGGITQSPKYLFRKEGQNVTLSCEQNLNHDAMYWYRQDPGQGLRLIYYSQIVNDFQKGDIAEGYSVSREKKESFPLTVTSAQKNPTAFYLCASSRRAGGYTEAFFGQGTRLTVV.

The V call is TRBV5-1, the J call TRBJ2-7, with 11 bases fitting TRBD1. Looked up from germline, CDR1 is SGHRS and CDR2 is YFSETQ. Trimming took 3 bases from V and 6 from J; bases not matched to a gene: 2. CDR3 length equals 13 residues. CDR3: CASSWTGGSEQYF. The CDR3 nucleotides are TGCGCCAGCAGCTGGACAGGGGGCAGCGAGCAGTACTTC.

Within the sample, this clone is medium-sized (0.01 to 0.1%). The rearrangement links TRBV14 to TRBJ2-7, with D tentatively TRBD1 (6 bases). Germline V gene data show CDR1 as SGHDN and CDR2 as FVKESK. The CDR3 is 14 amino acids. The germline V and J ends were trimmed by 2 bases and 3 bases, with 11 bases remaining between them. The CDR3 region is CASSQPDRHYEQYF. CDR3 nucleotides: TGTGCCAGCAGCCAACCGGACAGACACTACGAGCAGTACTTC. The full variable domain, rest sourced from reference TRBV14 and TRBJ2-7, is EAGVTQFPSHSVIEKGQTVTLRCDPISGHDNLYWYRRVMGKEIKFLLHFVKESKQDESGMPNNRFLAERTGGTYSTLKVQPAELEDSGVYFCASSQPDRHYEQYFGPGTRLTVT.